The 19 T cell receptor beta chains below all came from one sample that was sequenced in a study of blood T cell repertoires in COVID-19. Libraries were prepared by immunoSEQ multiplex PCR; TCRdb keeps only in-frame clonotypes and omits some of them. This sample has about 59,000 clones, with roughly 70% found just once. The sequenced sample consisted of peripheral blood. The receptors here all came from a woman aged 45-65 years with active or convalescent COVID-19.

Turning to this clone: The junction does not match germline at one end; this may be a read error. The J gene is TRBJ1-2, the V gene TRBV4-2, with TRBD1 matching over 7 bases. This CDR3 comprises 14 residues. CDR1 is LGHNA, CDR2 YNFKEQ, per germline. DNA for the CDR3: TGTGCCAGCAGCCAATCCGAGGACAGGCTAGGAAGCCTCTTC. Translating it yields CASSQSEDRLGSLF.

In DNA form, the CDR3 reads TGTGCCAGCAGTGAGCAAGGGGCGCTTAATGAGCAGTTCTTC. Translated: CASSEQGALNEQFF. The rearrangement joins TRBV25-1 to TRBJ2-1; a possible D gene is TRBD1 (5 bases). Trimming removed 3 bases from V and 7 bases from J, with 13 bases in between. This CDR3 spans 14 amino acids. CDR1 is MGHDK and CDR2 is SYGVNS in the germline V gene.

This chain links TRBV11-1 with TRBJ1-6; 7 bases agree with TRBD1. Per germline, CDR1 SGHAT and CDR2 FQDESV (reference sequence). V shed 2 bases, J shed 7 bases, and the junction held 2 bases outside the gene matches. CDR3 length: 14 residues. For the CDR3, the DNA is TGTGCCAGCAGCTTACAGGGGGGAAATTCACCCCTCCACTTT. Translation gives CASSLQGGNSPLHF.

V is TRBV29-1 and J is TRBJ1-3, with D maybe TRBD1 (5 bases). Germline CDR1 is SQVTM and CDR2 is ANQGSEA. With 5 bases removed from V and 3 bases from J, the gap between germline ends came to 14 bases. This CDR3 spans 14 amino acids. The DNA of the CDR3 is TGCAGCGTTTGGCCGGGGGGGGTTGGAAACACCATATATTTT. Translating gives CSVWPGGVGNTIYF.

The J gene is TRBJ1-6, the V gene TRBV28; the D gene is possibly TRBD1 (6 bases). V lost 5 bases and J lost 9, with 20 bases in between. CDR3 length equals 16 residues. The V gene's germline CDR1 is MDHEN and CDR2 SYDVKM. In DNA, the CDR3 is TGTGCCAGCAGTGCGCACCTCGGGGGGGCGGCTTCACCCCTCCACTTT. Translating gives CASSAHLGGAASPLHF.

The chain couples TRBV11-2 to TRBJ1-2, with 8 bases matching TRBD1. Germline V gives CDR1 SGHAT, CDR2 FQNNGV. Unmatched junction bases numbered 13, after V lost 5 bases and J lost 8 bases. CDR3 length: 15 residues. The CDR3 sequence is CASSPEYQGAGGYTF. The CDR3 coding sequence is TGTGCCAGCAGCCCGGAATACCAGGGGGCAGGGGGCTACACCTTC.

The chain joins TRBV12-3 or TRBV12-4 to TRBJ1-1; D ambiguous. V lost 6 bases and J lost 2, with 7 bases in between. This CDR3 has 12 amino acids. CDR3 amino acids: CASRGDNTEAFF. Here the CDR3 DNA reads TGTGCCAGCAGGGGCGATAACACTGAAGCTTTCTTT.

V usage is TRBV19 and J usage is TRBJ2-5; TRBD1 matches at 9 bases. With 3 bases clipped from V and 7 bases from J, the junction kept 3 bases outside the gene matches. Per germline, CDR1 LNHDA and CDR2 SQIVND (reference sequence). The CDR3 contains 13 residues. The CDR3, as DNA: TGTGCCAGTAGTATCGAGACAGGGGGGACCCAGTACTTC. Its translation: CASSIETGGTQYF.

This clone was observed a handful of times. The V call is TRBV29-1, the J call TRBJ1-4; 9 bases agree with TRBD1. The CDR3 length is 13 residues. The V gene end was trimmed by 3 bases and the J gene end by 7 bases; junction bases not matched to a gene: 3. Germline V gene lookup returns CDR1 SQVTM and CDR2 ANQGSEA. The CDR3 sequence is CSVEGTGPEKLFF. CDR3 bases: TGCAGCGTTGAGGGGACAGGGCCTGAAAAACTGTTTTTT.

The chain recombines TRBV19 with TRBJ2-2; 12 bases fit TRBD2. J lost 5 bases, V lost 3 bases, and 7 bases had no gene match. The CDR3 contains 17 residues. The V gene's germline CDR1 is LNHDA and CDR2 SQIVND (reference sequence). DNA for the CDR3: TGTGCCAGTAGTATTCTAGCGGGAGGGCCATTAACCGGGGAGCTGTTTTTT. Its translation: CASSILAGGPLTGELFF.

The rearrangement uses TRBV21-1 and TRBJ2-7; TRBD2 is the table's D call and was not checked against the DNA. TRBV21-1 constitutes a pseudogene. The CDR3 totals 17 residues. DNA of the CDR3: TGTGCCAGCTGGGGGTCTAGCGGGAGGGATGTATGCTACGAGCAGTACTTC. It codes for CASWGSSGRDVCYEQYF.

The chain joins TRBV5-6 to TRBJ1-3, with 8 bases lining up with TRBD1. CDR1 is SGHDT and CDR2 is YYEEEE in the germline V gene. V lost 0 bases and J lost 4; bases outside the gene matches: 3. The CDR3 runs 15 residues. Here the CDR3 reads CASSLEGQGGNTIYF. Here the CDR3 DNA reads TGTGCCAGCAGCTTGGAAGGACAGGGCGGAAACACCATATATTTT.

The rearrangement joins TRBV5-4 to TRBJ1-6, with 8 bases aligning to TRBD1. J was trimmed by 8 bases and V by 0 bases; bases with no gene match: 4. The germline V gene has CDR1 SGHNT and CDR2 YYREEE (reference sequence). This CDR3 comprises 15 residues. DNA of the CDR3: TGTGCCAGCAGCTTGGCCGGGACAGGTTATTCACCCCTCCACTTT. Translated, it gives CASSLAGTGYSPLHF. Combining the CDR3 with reference TRBV5-4 and TRBJ1-6 gives the whole variable domain ETGVTQSPTHLIKTRGQQVTLRCSSQSGHNTVSWYQQALGQGPQFIFQYYREEENGRGNFPPRFSGLQFPNYSSELNVNALELDDSALYLCASSLAGTGYSPLHFGNGTRLTVT.

This clone is a singleton in its sample. The CDR3 region is CASSTYESSGNTIYF. CDR3 nucleotide sequence: TGTGCCAGCAGCACCTATGAGAGCTCTGGAAACACCATATATTTT. The chain combines TRBV7-2 with TRBJ1-3, with D hard to call. CDR1 is SGHTA, CDR2 FQGNSA, per germline. The CDR3 extends over 15 amino acids. V was shortened by 5 bases and J by 0 bases, with 11 bases between the two germline ends.

The J gene is TRBJ1-6, the V gene TRBV18; TRBD1 might be the D (6 bases). The CDR3 spans 17 residues. Germline CDR1 reads KGHSH; CDR2 reads LQKENI. The V and J ends lost 2 bases and 3 bases respectively, with 14 bases between them. CDR3 DNA sequence: TGTGCCAGCTCACCATCGGGGGGCGCCGACTATAATTCACCCCTCCACTTT. Translation gives CASSPSGGADYNSPLHF.

This clone was seen only once. The chain couples TRBV12-5 to TRBJ2-1, with D perhaps TRBD2 (5 bases). With 7 bases removed from V and 7 bases from J, the gap between germline ends came to 17 bases. Germline V gives CDR1 LGHNT, CDR2 FRNRAP. The CDR3 is 14 amino acids. For the CDR3, the DNA is TGTGCTAGTGTAGCGTCGCTCCTTTGGAATGAGCAGTTCTTC. It encodes CASVASLLWNEQFF.

V and J are TRBV7-9 and TRBJ2-7; D is possibly TRBD2 (6 bases). V was cut by 5 bases and J by 1 base, with 12 bases left in between. CDR3 length: 14 amino acids. Germline loops: CDR1 SEHNR, CDR2 FQNEAQ (reference sequence). CDR3 nucleotides: TGTGCCAGCAGCCCGGCCCGGGGGTCCTACGAGCAGTACTTC. Its protein is CASSPARGSYEQYF. Complete variable domain (other parts from reference TRBV7-9 and TRBJ2-7): DTGVSQNPRHKITKRGQNVTFRCDPISEHNRLYWYRQTLGQGPEFLTYFQNEAQLEKSRLLSDRFSAERPKGSFSTLEIQRTEQGDSAMYLCASSPARGSYEQYFGPGTRLTVT.

This chain links TRBV18 with TRBJ1-3; 10 nucleotides line up with TRBD1. J lost 7 bases, V lost 3 bases, and 6 bases had no gene match. Looked up from germline, CDR1 is KGHSH and CDR2 is LQKENI. The CDR3 consists of 15 residues. The CDR3 nucleotides read TGTGCCAGCTCACCGGCGACAGGGGGCCGGAACACCATATATTTT. It yields the protein CASSPATGGRNTIYF.

V is TRBV29-1 and J is TRBJ2-1, with 9 bases matching TRBD1. The CDR3 is made up of 13 amino acids. Germline V gene lookup returns CDR1 SQVTM and CDR2 ANQGSEA. J lost 3 bases, V lost 7 bases, and 4 bases had no gene match. The CDR3 nucleotides read TGCAGCGGCGGGGGACAGGGCTACAATGAGCAGTTCTTC. This gives the protein CSGGGQGYNEQFF.